The rows below give T cell receptor beta chains drawn from one sample of a study of human T cells and chemical hapten exposure. From the RACE reads, TCRdb called clonotypes with MiXCR, one entry per CDR3 protein. The sample has about 97,000 distinct CDR3 sequences; 25% to 35% are singletons. The source was whole blood, collected in connection with sensitization to the hapten diphenylcyclopropenone (DPC). Every receptor here comes from a man aged 35-49 years with alopecia areata. Some clones in this sample may be carry-over from other donors' samples. Each CDR3 is given with its conserved first and last residue. A D gene is named only where the DNA matches it firmly. Clone size, where shown, is once, few, many, or a class for clones that have expanded.

CDR3 length,J gene,clone size,V gene,D gene,CDR3 DNA,CDR3 protein
15,TRBJ2-3,.,TRBV7-3,TRBD2,TGTGCCAGCAGTTCCCTAGGCGGGAGGGTTGATACGCAGTATTTT,CASSSLGGRVDTQYF
12,TRBJ1-1,.,TRBV27,TRBD1,TGTGCCAGCAGTATAACAGGGGCGACGGCTTTCTTT,CASSITGATAFF
18,TRBJ2-3,.,TRBV12-3/TRBV12-4,TRBD1,TGTGCCATCTTTCCTTTCGCGCCGGGACAGGGGGGCACAGATACGCAGTATTTT,CAIFPFAPGQGGTDTQYF
13,TRBJ2-7,.,TRBV6-5,.,TGTGCCAGCAGGTCGACAGCAAACTACGAGCAGTACTTC,CASRSTANYEQYF
15,TRBJ2-5,.,TRBV7-9,.,TGTGCCAGCAGCCCAAAAGGCAGGGGACGTGAGACCCAGTACTTC,CASSPKGRGRETQYF
17,TRBJ2-3,few,TRBV4-2,TRBD2,TGTGCCAGCAGCCAAGATCCTAGCGGGAGGGTATCAGATACGCAGTATTTT,CASSQDPSGRVSDTQYF
15,TRBJ2-1,.,TRBV3-1,.,TGTGCCAGCAGCCACACTAGCAGCTCCTACAATGAGCAGTTCTTC,CASSHTSSSYNEQFF
14,TRBJ2-5,.,TRBV2,.,TGTGCCAGCAGTGACCCGACCTCCCAAGAGACCCAGTACTTC,CASSDPTSQETQYF
13,TRBJ2-1,.,TRBV20-1,.,TGCAGTGCCCCGGGGGCCGGGTACAATGAGCAGTTCTTC,CSAPGAGYNEQFF
12,TRBJ1-2,.,TRBV29-1,TRBD1,TGCAGCGCTAGACAGGGGTACTATGGCGACACCTTC,CSARQGYYGDTF
12,TRBJ2-3,.,TRBV20-1,.,TGCAGTGCTAGAGCCCCCACAGATACGCAGTATTTT,CSARAPTDTQYF
15,TRBJ2-3,medium-sized,TRBV28,.,TGTGCCAGCAGCCCGGGGACGGACCACACAGATACGCAGTATTTT,CASSPGTDHTDTQYF
13,TRBJ2-7,.,TRBV12-3/TRBV12-4,.,TGTGCCAGCAGTTTAGCCCTGAGCTACGAGCAGTACTTC,CASSLALSYEQYF
14,TRBJ1-5,.,TRBV28,.,TGTGCCAGCAAAGGGAGCACTAGCAATCAGCCCCAGCATTTT,CASKGSTSNQPQHF
15,TRBJ2-7,.,TRBV20-1,TRBD2,TGCAGTGCTCTACTCTCGGGACTACGCCTCGGGGAGCAGTACTTC,CSALLSGLRLGEQYF
12,TRBJ2-1,few,TRBV12-3/TRBV12-4,.,TGTGCCAGCAAATCAGAGGGCAATGAGCAGTTCTTC,CASKSEGNEQFF
17,TRBJ2-3,few,TRBV14,TRBD2,TGTGCCAGCAGCCAAGATGCGGGAGGGACTACCACAGATACGCAGTATTTT,CASSQDAGGTTTDTQYF
20,TRBJ2-7,few,TRBV7-8,TRBD1,TGTGCCAGCAGCCGAGCCTTCATAGGGGCAGGGGGTCCTAGCTCCTACGAGCAGTACTTC,CASSRAFIGAGGPSSYEQYF